These T cell receptor beta chains were read from a single sample in a study of blood T cell repertoires in COVID-19. The method was immunoSEQ multiplex PCR; TCRdb's version includes in-frame clones alone and lacks a portion of them. Seen here are 90,000 to 140,000 clones, 85% observed once, and the top ten hold more than 4%. Sequencing was performed on peripheral blood. These receptors were taken from a man in his fifties with acute or convalescent COVID-19. Each CDR3 is given with its conserved first and last residue. The order of the fields is J gene, V gene, D gene, clone size, CDR3 DNA, CDR3 protein. D genes are given only for firm matches. Some rows have no size entry. The others give once, few or many, or a class for an expanded clone.

J gene: TRBJ2-7
V gene: TRBV30
D gene: NA
clone size: NA
CDR3 DNA: TGTGCCTGGAGTGGGCTAGCGTATTCCCTTAGCTCCTACGAGCAGTACTTC
CDR3 protein: CAWSGLAYSLSSYEQYF

J gene: TRBJ1-2
V gene: TRBV30
D gene: NA
clone size: NA
CDR3 DNA: TGTGCCGGGATCGAGGGAGGAGGGGGCTACACCTTC
CDR3 protein: CAGIEGGGGYTF

J gene: TRBJ2-7
V gene: TRBV2
D gene: NA
clone size: few
CDR3 DNA: TGTGCCAGCAGGCCGGGAGAGGGCGAGCAGTACTTC
CDR3 protein: CASRPGEGEQYF

J gene: TRBJ2-7
V gene: TRBV7-8
D gene: TRBD2
clone size: NA
CDR3 DNA: TGTGCCAGCAGCCCCCCACCGCGGGAGGGCCTATACGAGCAGTACTTC
CDR3 protein: CASSPPPREGLYEQYF

J gene: TRBJ2-7
V gene: TRBV4-2
D gene: NA
clone size: NA
CDR3 DNA: TGTGCCAGCAGCCAAGATCGGCTAGTCTACGAGCAGTACTTC
CDR3 protein: CASSQDRLVYEQYF

J gene: TRBJ2-5
V gene: TRBV14
D gene: TRBD1
clone size: few
CDR3 DNA: TGTGCCAGCAGCCGGCTACAGGGGGCCGTTCGAGAGACCCAGTACTTC
CDR3 protein: CASSRLQGAVRETQYF

J gene: TRBJ1-2
V gene: TRBV5-8
D gene: TRBD1
clone size: NA
CDR3 DNA: TGTGCCAGCAGCCGCGACAGGGGGCGGTTTGGCTACACCTTC
CDR3 protein: CASSRDRGRFGYTF

J gene: TRBJ2-2
V gene: TRBV4-1
D gene: NA
clone size: NA
CDR3 DNA: TGCGCCAGCAGCCCTAGCCCCGGGAGCACCGGGGAGCTGTTTTTT
CDR3 protein: CASSPSPGSTGELFF

J gene: TRBJ1-1
V gene: TRBV11-3
D gene: NA
clone size: NA
CDR3 DNA: TGTGCCAGCAGCGTTTCGGGCACTGAAGCTTTCTTT
CDR3 protein: CASSVSGTEAFF

J gene: TRBJ2-7
V gene: TRBV19
D gene: TRBD1
clone size: NA
CDR3 DNA: TGTGCCAGTAGTATGAACAGGGGCTACGAGCAGTACTTC
CDR3 protein: CASSMNRGYEQYF

J gene: TRBJ2-6
V gene: TRBV6-1
D gene: TRBD2
clone size: once
CDR3 DNA: TGTGCCAGCAGTGAATGGGGGGGGATGCGCTCTGGGGCCAACGTCCTGACTTTC
CDR3 protein: CASSEWGGMRSGANVLTF

J gene: TRBJ2-1
V gene: TRBV24-1
D gene: TRBD2
clone size: NA
CDR3 DNA: TGTGCCACCCGGAGCGGGGCGAACAATGAGCAGTTCTTC
CDR3 protein: CATRSGANNEQFF

J gene: TRBJ1-2
V gene: TRBV15
D gene: NA
clone size: NA
CDR3 DNA: TGTGCCACCACTGCGCCAGGGTATAACTATGGCTACACCTTC
CDR3 protein: CATTAPGYNYGYTF

J gene: TRBJ2-7
V gene: TRBV18
D gene: TRBD2
clone size: NA
CDR3 DNA: TGTGCCAGCTCACCATCGGGAGGGCAAAATTCCTACGAGCAGTACTTC
CDR3 protein: CASSPSGGQNSYEQYF

J gene: TRBJ2-5
V gene: TRBV4-1
D gene: TRBD2
clone size: NA
CDR3 DNA: TGCGCCAGCAGCCAAGTGGGAGGGGAGACCCAGTACTTC
CDR3 protein: CASSQVGGETQYF

J gene: TRBJ1-1
V gene: TRBV9
D gene: NA
clone size: once
CDR3 DNA: TGTGCCAGCAGCGTAGTGGGGGGGAACACTGAAGCTTTCTTT
CDR3 protein: CASSVVGGNTEAFF

J gene: TRBJ1-2
V gene: TRBV6-5
D gene: TRBD1
clone size: NA
CDR3 DNA: TGTGCCTCACTACCCGACCCAGGGGGCAGAGGCTACACCTTC
CDR3 protein: CASLPDPGGRGYTF

J gene: TRBJ2-1
V gene: TRBV3-1/TRBV3-2
D gene: NA
clone size: NA
CDR3 DNA: TGTGCCAGCAACGGAGGGAGCTCCTACAATGAGCAGTTCTTC
CDR3 protein: CASNGGSSYNEQFF

J gene: TRBJ2-7
V gene: TRBV7-8
D gene: NA
clone size: NA
CDR3 DNA: TGTGCCAGCAGCTTAACAGAGACTACCCTCGGGGAGCAGTACTTC
CDR3 protein: CASSLTETTLGEQYF

J gene: TRBJ2-1
V gene: TRBV19
D gene: NA
clone size: NA
CDR3 DNA: TGTGCCAGTAGTATGCTGGTAGACAATGAGCAGTTCTTC
CDR3 protein: CASSMLVDNEQFF

J gene: TRBJ2-7
V gene: TRBV6-5
D gene: TRBD2
clone size: NA
CDR3 DNA: TGTGCCAGCAGTTCCCCCGGGAGCGGGAACCCCTACGAGCAGTACTTC
CDR3 protein: CASSSPGSGNPYEQYF

J gene: TRBJ1-1
V gene: TRBV12-3/TRBV12-4
D gene: NA
clone size: NA
CDR3 DNA: TGTGCCAGCAGTTACGGGAACACTGAAGCTTTCTTT
CDR3 protein: CASSYGNTEAFF

J gene: TRBJ1-1
V gene: TRBV29-1
D gene: TRBD1
clone size: NA
CDR3 DNA: TGCAGCCATTCGGGACAGGCGAGGAACACTGAAGCTTTCTTT
CDR3 protein: CSHSGQARNTEAFF

J gene: TRBJ2-7
V gene: TRBV7-8
D gene: TRBD2
clone size: NA
CDR3 DNA: TGTGCCAGCAGCGCGACTAGCGCCAGCTACGAGCAGTACTTC
CDR3 protein: CASSATSASYEQYF

J gene: TRBJ2-5
V gene: TRBV19
D gene: TRBD2
clone size: NA
CDR3 DNA: TGTGCCAGTAGGGGCCGGGGGGGCCTGAAGACCCAGTACTTC
CDR3 protein: CASRGRGGLKTQYF

J gene: TRBJ2-1
V gene: TRBV9
D gene: TRBD1
clone size: NA
CDR3 DNA: TGTGCCAGCAGCGTAATGGGACAGGGGGCCGGTGAGCAGTTCTTC
CDR3 protein: CASSVMGQGAGEQFF

J gene: TRBJ1-6
V gene: TRBV28
D gene: NA
clone size: NA
CDR3 DNA: TGTGCCACCCTCAGCAGGGGTGATTCACCCCTCCACTTT
CDR3 protein: CATLSRGDSPLHF

J gene: TRBJ2-7
V gene: TRBV3-1/TRBV3-2
D gene: NA
clone size: NA
CDR3 DNA: TGTGCCAGCAGCCACACAGGTTATCCTCAGGACGAGCAGTACTTC
CDR3 protein: CASSHTGYPQDEQYF

J gene: TRBJ1-2
V gene: TRBV5-1
D gene: NA
clone size: few
CDR3 DNA: TGCGCCAGCAGCTTGGGGGACTTAGGCTATGGCTACACCTTC
CDR3 protein: CASSLGDLGYGYTF